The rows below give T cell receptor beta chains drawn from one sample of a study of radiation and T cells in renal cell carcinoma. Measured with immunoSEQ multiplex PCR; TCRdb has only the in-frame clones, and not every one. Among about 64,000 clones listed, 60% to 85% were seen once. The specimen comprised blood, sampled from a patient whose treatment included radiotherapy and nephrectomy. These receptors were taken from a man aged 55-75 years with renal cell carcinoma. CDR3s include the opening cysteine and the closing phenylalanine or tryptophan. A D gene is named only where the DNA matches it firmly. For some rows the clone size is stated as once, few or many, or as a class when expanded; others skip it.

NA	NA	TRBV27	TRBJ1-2	TGTGCCAGCAGTCCGCAGGGAGATGGCTACACCTTC	CASSPQGDGYTF
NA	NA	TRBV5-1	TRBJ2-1	TGCGCCAGCAGCACACGCGACCCCACTTACAATGAGCAGTTCTTC	CASSTRDPTYNEQFF
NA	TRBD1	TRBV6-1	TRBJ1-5	TGTGCCAGCAGTGAAACAGGGGGAAGCAATCAGCCCCAGCATTTT	CASSETGGSNQPQHF
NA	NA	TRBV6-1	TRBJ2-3	TGTGCCAGCAGTGGGCTCAGCTGGGTTCCAGATACGCAGTATTTT	CASSGLSWVPDTQYF
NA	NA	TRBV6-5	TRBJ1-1	TGTGCCAGCAGTTACCGGAGGGACACTGAAGCTTTCTTT	CASSYRRDTEAFF
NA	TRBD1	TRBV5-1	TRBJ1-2	TGCGCCAGCAGCTTGGCCCTGGGACAGTTCGGCCACACCTTC	CASSLALGQFGHTF
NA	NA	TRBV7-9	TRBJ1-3	TGTGCCAGCAGCTTAGAGAACCTGAGCTCTGGAAACACCATATATTTT	CASSLENLSSGNTIYF
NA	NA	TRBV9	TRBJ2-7	TGTGCCAGCAGCGTAAACAGTTATTCCGAGCAGTACTTC	CASSVNSYSEQYF
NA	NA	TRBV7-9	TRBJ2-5	TGTGCCAGCAGCACCGGGACCCAATTCGGGAAGACCCAGTACTTC	CASSTGTQFGKTQYF
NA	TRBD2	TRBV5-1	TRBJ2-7	TGCGCCAGCAGCTTGGCCGCGGCTAGCGGGGGACTCTCCTACGAGCAGTACTTC	CASSLAAASGGLSYEQYF
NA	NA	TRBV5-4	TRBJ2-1	TGTGCCAGCAGCGGGTGGGCCGTTGCAAATGAGCAGTTCTTC	CASSGWAVANEQFF
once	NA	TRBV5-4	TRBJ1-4	TGTGCCAGCAGCTTGAGCAGGGGCGGTAATGAAAAACTGTTTTTT	CASSLSRGGNEKLFF
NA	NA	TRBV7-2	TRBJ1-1	TGTGCCAGCAGCTTAGCACGTATGAACACTGAAGCTTTCTTT	CASSLARMNTEAFF
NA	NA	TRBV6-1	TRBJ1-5	TGTGCCAGCAGTGAAGCTGTAGGGCCCAATCAGCCCCAGCATTTT	CASSEAVGPNQPQHF
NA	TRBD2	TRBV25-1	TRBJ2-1	TGTGCCAGCAGATCTATCGGGGGGTTCGCCTACAATGAGCAGTTCTTC	CASRSIGGFAYNEQFF
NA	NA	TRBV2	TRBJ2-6	TGTGCCAGCAGTCTCCTACAATCTGGGGCCAACGTCCTGACTTTC	CASSLLQSGANVLTF
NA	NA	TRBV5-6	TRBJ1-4	TGTGCCAGCAGCCCGCCCGGGACCTTTAATGAAAAACTGTTTTTT	CASSPPGTFNEKLFF
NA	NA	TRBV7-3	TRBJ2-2	TGTGCCAGCAGCCTGGACGGATCAGTCACCGGGGAGCTGTTTTTT	CASSLDGSVTGELFF
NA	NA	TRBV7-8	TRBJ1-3	TGTGCCAGCAGCCCCCAGCCAAACACCATATATTTT	CASSPQPNTIYF
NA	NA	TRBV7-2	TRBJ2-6	TGTGCCAGCAGCTTACGGACAGTGAGTCTCTCTGGGGCCAACGTCCTGACTTTC	CASSLRTVSLSGANVLTF
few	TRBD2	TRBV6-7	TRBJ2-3	TGTGCCAGCAGTTCTAGCGGGGGGGCTAGTCAGTATTTT	CASSSSGGASQYF
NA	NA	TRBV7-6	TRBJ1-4	TGTGCCAGCAGCTTAGCCCGGGGGCGAAAACTGTTTTTT	CASSLARGRKLFF
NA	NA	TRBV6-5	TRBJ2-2	TGTGCCAGCAGTTACTCGCAGGGTATGGGCACCGGGGAGCTGTTTTTT	CASSYSQGMGTGELFF
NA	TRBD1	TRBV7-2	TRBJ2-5	TGTGCCAGCAGCTTAGGGCAGGGGGCTTATGAGACCCAGTACTTC	CASSLGQGAYETQYF
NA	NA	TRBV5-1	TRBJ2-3	TGCGCCAGCAGCTTGGTGCTCAGGAGCACAGATACGCAGTATTTT	CASSLVLRSTDTQYF
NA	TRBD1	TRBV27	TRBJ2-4	TGTGCCACCACAGGGGCACCCTCCCTAGCCAAAAACATTCAGTACTTC	CATTGAPSLAKNIQYF